This is a list of T cell receptor beta chains from one sample in a study of circulating tumor DNA in untreated peripheral T-cell lymphoma. Sequencing used immunoSEQ multiplex PCR; TCRdb keeps in-frame clones, though not all of them. This table holds fewer than 750 clones, under 90% found once. Input material: cell-free DNA from blood serum. The receptors were gathered from a human donor with peripheral T-cell lymphoma. Each CDR3 is given with its conserved first and last residue. The D gene is left open where the match is weak. Not all rows give a size; the values are once, few, many and, for expanded clones, a class.

CDR3	DNA	size	D	V	J
CASSLAQGAHSGELFF	TGTGCCAGCAGTCTCGCACAGGGGGCGCACTCCGGGGAGCTGTTTTTT	once	TRBD1	TRBV25-1	TRBJ2-2
CASRTDVGGYTF	TGTGCCAGCAGGACGGACGTAGGTGGCTACACCTTC	-	-	TRBV28	TRBJ1-2
CATSREVSGKRGYGYTF	TGTGCCACCAGCAGAGAAGTGTCAGGGAAACGGGGCTATGGCTACACCTTC	-	-	TRBV15	TRBJ1-2
CASSLDGIGYTF	TGTGCCAGCAGTTTAGATGGGATAGGCTACACCTTC	-	-	TRBV27	TRBJ1-2
CASSSGLAAPSSYNEQFF	TGTGCCAGCAGCTCTGGACTAGCGGCCCCAAGCTCCTACAATGAGCAGTTCTTC	-	TRBD2	TRBV5-4	TRBJ2-1
CASSLMAAYGYTF	TGTGCCAGCAGCTTAATGGCAGCCTATGGCTACACCTTC	-	-	TRBV11-1	TRBJ1-2
CASSPSPLTGRNSPLHF	TGTGCCAGCAGTCCGTCTCCCTTGACAGGTCGTAATTCACCCCTCCACTTT	-	-	TRBV27	TRBJ1-6
CASSIRNDEQYF	TGTGCCAGTAGTATTAGGAACGACGAGCAGTACTTC	-	-	TRBV19	TRBJ2-7
CASSPRGSNSPLHF	TGTGCCAGCAGCCCCAGGGGGTCTAATTCACCCCTCCACTTT	-	TRBD1	TRBV9	TRBJ1-6
CASSVGAGAGQPQHF	TGTGCCAGCAGCGTAGGGGCAGGGGCAGGTCAGCCCCAGCATTTT	-	-	TRBV9	TRBJ1-5
CASSDRALNTEAFF	TGTGCCAGCAGCGACAGGGCCTTGAACACTGAAGCTTTCTTT	few	TRBD1	TRBV6-1	TRBJ1-1
CASSDSGDYSSYNEQFF	TGTGCCAGCAGTGATTCGGGGGACTATAGCTCCTACAATGAACAGTTCTTC	-	TRBD2	TRBV25-1	TRBJ2-1
CASGLSMLGETQYF	TGTGCTAGTGGTTTGTCGATGCTAGGGGAGACCCAGTACTTC	-	-	TRBV12-5	TRBJ2-5
CASSLVENTEAFF	TGTGCCAGCAGCTTGGTGGAGAACACTGAAGCTTTCTTT	-	-	TRBV7-2	TRBJ1-1
CASSYSNQGPRYTF	TGTGCCAGCAGTTACTCGAACCAGGGGCCTCGATACACCTTC	-	-	TRBV6-5	TRBJ1-2
CASSQVVGTRVTSYNEQFF	TGCGCCAGCAGCCAAGTGGTAGGGACTCGCGTGACCTCCTACAATGAGCAGTTCTTC	-	-	TRBV4-1	TRBJ2-1
CASSLLAGPYNEQFF	TGCGCCAGCAGCCTACTAGCGGGGCCGTACAATGAGCAGTTCTTC	-	TRBD2	TRBV4-1	TRBJ2-1
CTSRANVLTF	TGCACCAGCAGGGCCAACGTCCTGACTTTC	-	-	TRBV1	TRBJ2-6
CATSRSGTLNEKLFF	TGTGCCACCAGCAGATCCGGGACCCTTAATGAAAAACTGTTTTTT	-	-	TRBV15	TRBJ1-4
CASSSSADYQETQYF	TGTGCCAGCAGTTCTAGCGCCGACTACCAAGAGACCCAGTACTTC	-	-	TRBV25-1	TRBJ2-5
CASSDWKRGYVYTF	TGTGCCAGCAGTGACTGGAAGCGAGGCTATGTCTACACCTTC	-	-	TRBV6-5	TRBJ1-2
CASSSQGAMETQYF	TGTGCCAGCAGCTCACAGGGGGCGATGGAGACCCAGTACTTC	few	TRBD1	TRBV2	TRBJ2-5
CASRLGGGGQDTQYF	TGTGCCAGCCGCCTCGGGGGAGGAGGCCAAGATACGCAGTATTTT	-	-	TRBV18	TRBJ2-3
CASSSRDGYEQYF	TGTGCCAGCAGCTCCCGGGACGGCTACGAGCAGTACTTC	once	-	TRBV5-4	TRBJ2-7
CASSLNVGGGSYEQYF	TGCGCCAGCAGCTTGAACGTGGGGGGCGGCTCCTACGAGCAGTACTTC	once	-	TRBV5-1	TRBJ2-7
CASSEVAGSGNTIYF	TGTGCCAGCAGTGAGGTGGCAGGCTCTGGAAACACCATATATTTT	-	-	TRBV6-1	TRBJ1-3
CASSLSLSSYEQYF	TGTGCCAGCAGTTTATCTCTTTCCAGCTACGAGCAGTACTTC	-	-	TRBV27	TRBJ2-7
CASSLEDQPQHF	TGTGCCAGCAGCTTAGAGGATCAGCCCCAGCATTTT	-	-	TRBV7-2	TRBJ1-5
CASDGGSRSGNTIYF	TGTGCCAGCGACGGGGGGTCTCGCTCTGGAAACACCATATATTTT	once	-	TRBV9	TRBJ1-3
CASSLGSGGASTDTQYF	TGTGCCAGCAGCTTGGGTAGCGGGGGCGCAAGCACAGATACGCAGTATTTT	-	TRBD2	TRBV5-6	TRBJ2-3
CASSEGEGDTQYF	TGTGCCAGCAGTGAGGGTGAAGGAGATACGCAGTATTTT	-	-	TRBV2	TRBJ2-3
CASSSVWGPNTGELFF	TGTGCCAGCAGCTCGGTTTGGGGACCGAACACCGGGGAGCTGTTTTTT	-	-	TRBV28	TRBJ2-2
CSARLAVNTGELFF	TGCAGCGCCCGACTAGCGGTAAACACCGGGGAGCTGTTTTTT	-	TRBD2	TRBV29-1	TRBJ2-2
CAWRPYGEGYTEAFF	TGTGCCTGGAGGCCTTACGGGGAGGGGTACACTGAAGCTTTCTTT	few	-	TRBV30	TRBJ1-1
CASSQTSGSSYEQYF	TGTGCCAGCAGTCAGACTAGCGGGAGCTCCTACGAGCAGTACTTC	-	TRBD2	TRBV2	TRBJ2-7
CATGPYGYTF	TGTGCCACGGGACCCTATGGCTACACCTTC	few	-	TRBV30	TRBJ1-2
CASSSYRETEWGYTF	TGTGCCAGCAGTTCCTACAGGGAAACGGAATGGGGCTACACCTTC	-	-	TRBV27	TRBJ1-2
CASSLPGQGPYEQYF	TGTGCCAGCAGTTTACCCGGACAGGGCCCCTACGAGCAGTACTTC	-	TRBD1	TRBV28	TRBJ2-7
CASSKTQGTGELFF	TGTGCCAGCAGCAAGACCCAGGGAACCGGGGAGCTGTTTTTT	-	-	TRBV7-6	TRBJ2-2
CASSELGQGNYEQYF	TGTGCCAGCAGCGAGTTGGGACAGGGAAACTACGAGCAGTACTTC	-	TRBD1	TRBV13	TRBJ2-7
CASSLGGGLAGDNEQFF	TGTGCCAGCAGCTTAGGTGGGGGACTAGCGGGAGACAATGAGCAGTTCTTC	-	TRBD2	TRBV11-3	TRBJ2-1
CASSRGYTGELFF	TGTGCCAGCAGCCGTGGGTACACCGGGGAGCTGTTTTTT	-	-	TRBV7-9	TRBJ2-2
CASSLVQGGMNEQFF	TGTGCCAGCAGCTTAGTACAGGGAGGGATGAATGAGCAGTTCTTC	-	-	TRBV7-2	TRBJ2-1
CASSRGYQETQYF	TGTGCCAGCAGTAGGGGGTACCAAGAGACCCAGTACTTC	-	-	TRBV11-2	TRBJ2-5
CASSYSSNQPQHF	TGTGCCAGCAGTTACTCTAGCAATCAGCCCCAGCATTTT	-	-	TRBV6-9	TRBJ1-5
CASSAARGAYEQYF	TGTGCCAGCAGTGCCGCTAGAGGAGCCTACGAGCAGTACTTC	few	-	TRBV6-1	TRBJ2-7
CASSSELDGYTF	TGTGCCAGCAGCTCGGAATTGGATGGCTACACCTTC	-	-	TRBV5-6	TRBJ1-2
CASRLGVRTAGANVLTF	TGTGCCAGCCGACTGGGGGTAAGGACTGCTGGGGCCAACGTCCTGACTTTC	-	-	TRBV27	TRBJ2-6
CASKTNPGDTGELFF	TGTGCCAGTAAGACTAATCCGGGGGACACCGGGGAGCTGTTTTTT	-	-	TRBV2	TRBJ2-2
CASSLLSGPKETQYF	TGCGCCAGCAGTTTGTTATCCGGGCCGAAAGAGACCCAGTACTTC	few	-	TRBV27	TRBJ2-5
CASSLLGSEQFF	TGTGCCAGCAGCTTATTGGGAAGTGAGCAGTTCTTC	-	-	TRBV7-9	TRBJ2-1
CASSDSGDYSSYNEQFF	TGTGCCAGCAGTGATTCGGGGGACTATAGCTCCTACAATGAGCAGTTCTTC	-	TRBD2	TRBV25-1	TRBJ2-1
CASSSDTHTEAFF	TGTGCCAGCAGCTCGGACACCCACACTGAAGCTTTCTTT	-	-	TRBV13	TRBJ1-1
CASSDAAGTGHGYTF	TGCGCCAGCAGTGATGCGGCTGGGACAGGGCACGGCTACACCTTC	-	TRBD1	TRBV5-1	TRBJ1-2
CASSDSLGSGYTF	TGCGCCAGCAGCGATAGTTTAGGAAGTGGCTACACCTTC	-	-	TRBV5-1	TRBJ1-2
CASSSSGLAGTEQYF	TGTGCCAGCAGTTCGTCGGGACTAGCGGGAACTGAGCAGTACTTC	-	TRBD2	TRBV27	TRBJ2-7
CASSSGGQAGVQPQHF	TGTGCCAGCAGTTCTGGGGGACAGGCCGGAGTTCAGCCCCAGCATTTT	few	TRBD1	TRBV6-5	TRBJ1-5
CASSLGLAGGPGQETQYF	TGTGCCAGCAGCTTAGGCCTAGCGGGGGGGCCGGGCCAAGAGACCCAGTACTTC	-	TRBD2	TRBV7-9	TRBJ2-5